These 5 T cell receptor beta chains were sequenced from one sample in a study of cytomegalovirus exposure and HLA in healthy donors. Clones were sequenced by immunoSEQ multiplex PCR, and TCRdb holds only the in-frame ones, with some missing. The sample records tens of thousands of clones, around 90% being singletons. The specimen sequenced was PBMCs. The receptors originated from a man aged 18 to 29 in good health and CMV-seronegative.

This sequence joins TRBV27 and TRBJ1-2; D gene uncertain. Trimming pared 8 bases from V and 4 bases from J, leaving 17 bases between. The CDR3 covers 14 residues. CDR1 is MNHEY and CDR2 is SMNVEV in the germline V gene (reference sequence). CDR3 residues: CASGRGGRTYGYTF. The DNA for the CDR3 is TGTGCCAGCGGCCGAGGAGGTCGGACCTATGGCTACACCTTC.

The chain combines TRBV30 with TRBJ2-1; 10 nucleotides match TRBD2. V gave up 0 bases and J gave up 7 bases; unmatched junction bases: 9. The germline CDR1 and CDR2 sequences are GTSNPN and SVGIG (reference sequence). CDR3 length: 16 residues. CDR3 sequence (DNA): TGTGCCTGGAGTGTACGGTCTAGCGGGAGACAAAATGAGCAGTTCTTC. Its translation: CAWSVRSSGRQNEQFF.

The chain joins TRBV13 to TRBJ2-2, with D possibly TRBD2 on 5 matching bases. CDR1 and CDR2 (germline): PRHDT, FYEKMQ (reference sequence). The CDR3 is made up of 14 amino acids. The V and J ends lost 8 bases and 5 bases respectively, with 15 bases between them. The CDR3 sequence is CASRSRTGTGELFF. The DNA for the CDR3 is TGTGCCAGCCGATCACGGACGGGGACCGGGGAGCTGTTTTTT.

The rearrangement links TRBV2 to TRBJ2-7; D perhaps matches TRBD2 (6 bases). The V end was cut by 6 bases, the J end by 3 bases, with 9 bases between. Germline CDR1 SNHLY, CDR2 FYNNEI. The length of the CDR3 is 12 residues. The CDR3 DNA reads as TGTGCCAGCAGGTGGGAGGTCTACGAGCAGTACTTC. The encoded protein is CASRWEVYEQYF.

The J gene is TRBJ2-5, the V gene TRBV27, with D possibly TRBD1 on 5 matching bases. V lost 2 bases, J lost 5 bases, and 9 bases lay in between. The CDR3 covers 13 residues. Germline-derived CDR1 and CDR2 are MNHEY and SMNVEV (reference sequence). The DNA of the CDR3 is TGTGCCAGCAGTTTAAATGGGGCGGAGACCCAGTACTTC. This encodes CASSLNGAETQYF.